The present T cell receptor beta chain was sequenced within a study of cytotoxic CD8 clonotypes in ibrutinib-treated CLL. TCR beta libraries used approximately 1.8 micrograms of genomic DNA from cryopreserved PBMCs. Points from the study as a whole: Clonotypes that were public were uncommon, and they contracted or stayed stable on treatment. Patients with sustained remission and those progressing were sampled at differing times. Patients showed higher baseline clonality than age-matched healthy donors, and it tracked circulating CD8+ T-cell counts.

Profiling relied on immunoSEQ multiplex PCR, and the TCRdb table lists in-frame clones only, not all of them. The table has 250,000 or so clones, 70% seen once. About this clone itself: Its specificity is unknown.

The origin of this receptor is a human donor with chronic lymphocytic leukemia. The sample in question was PBMCs, obtained after 24 months of ibrutinib treatment.

The CDR3 region is CASSQGGYEQYF. The CDR3 DNA reads as TGTGCCAGCAGCCAAGGCGGCTACGAGCAGTACTTC. This chain uses TRBV28 with TRBJ2-7, with no clear D. Germline lookup yields CDR1 MDHEN and CDR2 SYDVKM. The V end was cut by 6 bases, the J end by 3 bases, with 9 bases between. This CDR3 has 12 residues.